This section outlines one T cell receptor (beta chain) sequence together with its context. These data are taken from a study of blood T cell repertoires in COVID-19. At the level of the study: There were acute and convalescent COVID-19 samples, and they came from the United States, Italy and Spain. PBMCs, B-cell-depleted T cells, or T cells were the source of the cDNA or gDNA that made up the material.

This table comes from immunoSEQ multiplex PCR, and its TCRdb copy is limited to in-frame clones, with some not included. The sample yields 150,000 or so clones, approximately 80% seen once. This CDR3 region has 15 residues. Trimming took 1 base from V and 2 from J; bases not matched to a gene: 4. Germline assignment: CDR1 MNHEY and CDR2 SVGAGI. A Seattle source enrolled patients during active infection and followed them longitudinally. This rearrangement joins TRBV6-5 to TRBJ1-2; 7 bases fit TRBD1. Specimen: peripheral blood. This clonotype was sampled from a woman between 55 and 75 years old with COVID-19, enrolled during active disease. The CDR3 bases are TGTGCCAGCAGTTACTATACAGGGGTAAACTATGGCTACACCTTC. Residues: CASSYYTGVNYGYTF.